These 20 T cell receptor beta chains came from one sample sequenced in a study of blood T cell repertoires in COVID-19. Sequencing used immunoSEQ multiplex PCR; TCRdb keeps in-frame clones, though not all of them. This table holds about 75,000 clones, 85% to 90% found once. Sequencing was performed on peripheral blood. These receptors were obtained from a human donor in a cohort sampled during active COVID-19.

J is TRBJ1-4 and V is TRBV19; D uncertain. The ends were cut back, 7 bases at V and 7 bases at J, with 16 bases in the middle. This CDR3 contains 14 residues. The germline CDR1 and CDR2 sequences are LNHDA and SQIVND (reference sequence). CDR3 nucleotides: TGTGCCAGTACCCTAGCCCAAACGGGTGAAAAACTGTTTTTT. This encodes CASTLAQTGEKLFF. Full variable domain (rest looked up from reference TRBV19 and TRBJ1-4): DGGITQSPKYLFRKEGQNVTLSCEQNLNHDAMYWYRQDPGQGLRLIYYSQIVNDFQKGDIAEGYSVSREKKESFPLTVTSAQKNPTAFYLCASTLAQTGEKLFFGSGTQLSVL.

The CDR3 DNA reads TGTGCCAGCAGCCTGACTAGTGTGGATACGCAGTATTTT. Translated: CASSLTSVDTQYF. The J gene is TRBJ2-3, the V gene TRBV9, with a possible D match to TRBD2 (6 bases). CDR1 SGDLS and CDR2 YYNGEE come from the germline V gene. V was clipped by 4 bases and J by 6 bases, with 12 bases between them. The CDR3 is made up of 13 amino acids.

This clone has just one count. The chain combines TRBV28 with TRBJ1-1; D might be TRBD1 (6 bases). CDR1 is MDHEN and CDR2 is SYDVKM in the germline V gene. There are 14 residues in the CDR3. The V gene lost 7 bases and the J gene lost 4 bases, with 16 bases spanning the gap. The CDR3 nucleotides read TGTGCCAGCATAGGGGGGAGGGGTGGCACTGAAGCTTTCTTT. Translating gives CASIGGRGGTEAFF.

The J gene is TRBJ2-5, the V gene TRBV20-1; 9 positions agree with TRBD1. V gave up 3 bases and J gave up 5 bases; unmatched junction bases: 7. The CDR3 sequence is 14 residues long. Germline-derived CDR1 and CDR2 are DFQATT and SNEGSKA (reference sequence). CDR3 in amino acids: CSASWTGAMETQYF. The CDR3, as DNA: TGCAGTGCTAGTTGGACAGGGGCGATGGAGACCCAGTACTTC.

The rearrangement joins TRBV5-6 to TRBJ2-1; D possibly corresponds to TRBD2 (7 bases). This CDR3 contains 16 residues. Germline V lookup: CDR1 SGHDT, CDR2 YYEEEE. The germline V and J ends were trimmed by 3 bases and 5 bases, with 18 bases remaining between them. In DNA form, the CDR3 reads TGTGCCAGCAGCTCGGGGGGCCTCGGGGCTCACAATGAGCAGTTCTTC. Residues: CASSSGGLGAHNEQFF.

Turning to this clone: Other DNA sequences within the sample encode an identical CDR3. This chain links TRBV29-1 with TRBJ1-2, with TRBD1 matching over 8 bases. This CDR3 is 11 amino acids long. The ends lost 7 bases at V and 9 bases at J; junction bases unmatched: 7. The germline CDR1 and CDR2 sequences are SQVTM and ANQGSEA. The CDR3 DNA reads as TGCAGCGACCTAGGACAGGGTCGCTACACCTTC. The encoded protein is CSDLGQGRYTF. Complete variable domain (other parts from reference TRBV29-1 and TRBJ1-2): SAVISQKPSRDICQRGTSLTIQCQVDSQVTMMFWYRQQPGQSLTLIATANQGSEATYESGFVIDKFPISRPNLTFSTLTVSNMSPEDSSIYLCSDLGQGRYTFGSGTRLTVV.

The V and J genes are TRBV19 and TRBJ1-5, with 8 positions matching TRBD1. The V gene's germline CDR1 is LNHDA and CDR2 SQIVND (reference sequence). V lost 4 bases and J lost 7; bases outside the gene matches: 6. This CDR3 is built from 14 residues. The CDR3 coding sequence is TGTGCCAGTAGTAGACAGGGGTCTGGCCAGCCCCAGCATTTT. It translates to CASSRQGSGQPQHF.

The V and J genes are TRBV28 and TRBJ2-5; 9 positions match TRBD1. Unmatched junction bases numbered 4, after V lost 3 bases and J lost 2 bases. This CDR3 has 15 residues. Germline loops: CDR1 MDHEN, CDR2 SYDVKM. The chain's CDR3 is CASSFYGTGQETQYF. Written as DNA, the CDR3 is TGTGCCAGCAGTTTCTATGGGACAGGGCAAGAGACCCAGTACTTC.

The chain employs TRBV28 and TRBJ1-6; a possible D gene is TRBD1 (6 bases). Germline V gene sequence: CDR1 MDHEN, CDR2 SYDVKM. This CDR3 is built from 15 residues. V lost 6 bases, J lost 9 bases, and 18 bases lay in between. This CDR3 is CASRLRGGAGSPLHF. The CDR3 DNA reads TGTGCCAGCAGGCTCCGTGGGGGCGCGGGTTCACCCCTCCACTTT.

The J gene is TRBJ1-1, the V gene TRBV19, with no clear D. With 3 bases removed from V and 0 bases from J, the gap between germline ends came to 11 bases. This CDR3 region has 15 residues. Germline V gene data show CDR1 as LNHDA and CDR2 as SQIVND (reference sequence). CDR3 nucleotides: TGTGCCAGTAGTATTGTTCCGGAGATGAACACTGAAGCTTTCTTT. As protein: CASSIVPEMNTEAFF.

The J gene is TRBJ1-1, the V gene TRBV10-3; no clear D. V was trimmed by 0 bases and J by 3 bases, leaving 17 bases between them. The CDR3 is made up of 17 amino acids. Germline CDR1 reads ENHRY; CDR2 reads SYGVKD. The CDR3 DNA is TGTGCCATCAGTGAGTCAATGGACCCCCGGAGGGACACTGAAGCTTTCTTT. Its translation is CAISESMDPRRDTEAFF.

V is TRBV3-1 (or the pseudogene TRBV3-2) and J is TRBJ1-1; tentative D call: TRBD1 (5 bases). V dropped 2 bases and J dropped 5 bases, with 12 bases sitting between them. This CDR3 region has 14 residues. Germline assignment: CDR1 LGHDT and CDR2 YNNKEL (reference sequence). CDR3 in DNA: TGTGCCAGCAGCCAAATAGGGGCCAAAACTGAAGCTTTCTTT. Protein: CASSQIGAKTEAFF.

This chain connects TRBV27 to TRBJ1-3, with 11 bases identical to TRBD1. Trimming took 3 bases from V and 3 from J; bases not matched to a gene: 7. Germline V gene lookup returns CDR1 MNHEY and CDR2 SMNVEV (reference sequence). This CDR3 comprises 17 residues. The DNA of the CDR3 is TGTGCCAGCAGTTTCGGACAGGGGGCACCGGGTGGAAACACCATATATTTT. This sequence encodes CASSFGQGAPGGNTIYF.

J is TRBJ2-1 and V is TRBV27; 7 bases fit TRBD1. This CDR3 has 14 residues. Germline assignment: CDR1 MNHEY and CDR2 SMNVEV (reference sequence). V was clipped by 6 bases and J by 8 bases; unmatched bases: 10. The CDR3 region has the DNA TGTGCCAGCAGCCGGGACAGAACGGCCCATGAGCAGTTCTTC. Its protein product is CASSRDRTAHEQFF.

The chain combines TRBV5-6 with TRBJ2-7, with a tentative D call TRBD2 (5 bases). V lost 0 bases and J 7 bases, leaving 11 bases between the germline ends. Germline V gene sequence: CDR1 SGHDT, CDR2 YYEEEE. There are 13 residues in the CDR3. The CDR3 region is CASSLGTDWEQYF. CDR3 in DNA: TGTGCCAGCAGCTTGGGGACTGACTGGGAGCAGTACTTC.

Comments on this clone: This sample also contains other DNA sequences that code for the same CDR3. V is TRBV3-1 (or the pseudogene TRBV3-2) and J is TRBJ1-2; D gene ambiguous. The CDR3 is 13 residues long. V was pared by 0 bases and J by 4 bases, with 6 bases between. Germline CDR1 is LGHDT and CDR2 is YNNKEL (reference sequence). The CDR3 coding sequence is TGTGCCAGCAGCCAAGAAAGAGTCTATGGCTACACCTTC. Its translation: CASSQERVYGYTF.

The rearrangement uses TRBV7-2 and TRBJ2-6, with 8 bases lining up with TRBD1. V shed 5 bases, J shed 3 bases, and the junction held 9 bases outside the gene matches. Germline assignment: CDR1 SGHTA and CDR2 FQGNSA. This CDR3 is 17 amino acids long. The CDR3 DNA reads TGTGCCAGCAGCCCCCAGGGGGCGGGTTTTGGGGCCAACGTCCTGACTTTC. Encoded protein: CASSPQGAGFGANVLTF.

This CDR3 is CASRGLAGGVNEQFF. As DNA, the CDR3 is TGCGCCAGCAGGGGGCTAGCGGGAGGGGTCAATGAGCAGTTCTTC. The genes are TRBV10-2 and TRBJ2-1; 12 bases line up with TRBD2. Trimming cost V 6 bases and J 6 bases; bases outside gene matches: 6. Germline V lookup: CDR1 WSHSY, CDR2 SAAADI. The CDR3 runs 15 residues.

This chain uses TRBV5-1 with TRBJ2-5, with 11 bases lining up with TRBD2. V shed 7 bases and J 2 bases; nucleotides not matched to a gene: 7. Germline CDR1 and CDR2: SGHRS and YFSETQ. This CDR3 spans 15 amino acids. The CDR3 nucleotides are TGCGCCAGCCACGACACTAGCGGGAGTCAAGAGACCCAGTACTTC. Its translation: CASHDTSGSQETQYF.

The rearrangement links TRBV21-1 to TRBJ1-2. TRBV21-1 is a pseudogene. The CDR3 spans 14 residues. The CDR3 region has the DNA TGTGCCAGCAGCAAGCTAAGAGGGTACTATGGCTACACCTTC. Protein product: CASSKLRGYYGYTF.